The 7 T cell receptor beta chains given below trace back to one sample, sequenced in a study of memory CD8 T cells in hepatitis C reinfection. As for time point: pre-reinfection, 55 to 20 weeks before reinfection detection. The sorted cells went straight to TCR sequencing with no prior in vitro expansion. Libraries were prepared by immunoSEQ multiplex PCR; TCRdb keeps only in-frame clonotypes and omits some of them. The sample includes about 82 clones. The specimen sequenced was HCV tetramer-positive CD8+ T cells sorted from blood. These receptors all stem from a man over 45 with hepatitis C virus infection.

This clone was observed a few times. The chain links TRBV19 to TRBJ1-4; possible D gene TRBD1, 5 bases. CDR1 is LNHDA, CDR2 SQIVND, per germline (reference sequence). The CDR3 totals 14 residues. Between the trimmed V and J ends, which lost 3 bases and 8 bases, there was a span of 13 bases. CDR3 in amino acids: CASSIPGHWEKLFF. The CDR3 DNA sequence: TGTGCCAGTAGTATCCCCGGACACTGGGAAAAACTGTTTTTT.

This clone was recorded a few times. This CDR3 is CASSAIEGTEAFF. CDR3 sequence (DNA): TGTGCCAGCAGCGCAATTGAGGGCACTGAAGCTTTCTTT. This chain links TRBV9 with TRBJ1-1; no definite D call. CDR3 length: 13 residues. V shed 3 bases and J shed 4 bases, with 10 bases lying between them. The germline gives CDR1 SGDLS, CDR2 YYNGEE.

This chain links TRBV6-1 with TRBJ2-7; D is undetermined. The germline CDR1 and CDR2 sequences are MNHNS and SASEGT. The V end was cut by 2 bases, the J end by 4 bases, with 15 bases between. CDR3 size: 15 residues. The CDR3 region is CASSELMYGDYEQYF. The CDR3 nucleotides are TGTGCCAGCAGTGAACTCATGTATGGAGATTACGAGCAGTACTTC.

The rearrangement joins TRBV4-2 to TRBJ2-5; 8 bases line up with TRBD2. The J call is uncertain, as TRBJ2-7 better fits the DNA end. CDR1 is LGHNA and CDR2 is YNFKEQ in the germline V gene. This CDR3 spans 16 amino acids. The CDR3 DNA sequence: TGTGCCAGCAGCCAAGAAACGGGAGGGCCACGGGGCGAGCAGTACTTC. The encoded protein is CASSQETGGPRGEQYF.

This chain links TRBV4-3 with TRBJ1-2, with TRBD1 as a possible D gene (6 bases). Germline CDR1 reads LGHNA; CDR2 reads YSLEER. The CDR3 is 15 residues long. Deletions cut 0 bases from V and 6 bases from J, with 14 bases between. The CDR3 region is CASSQEPTGIDGYTF. CDR3 bases: TGCGCCAGCAGCCAAGAGCCCACAGGGATAGATGGCTACACCTTC.

The rearrangement uses TRBV11-1 and TRBJ2-3; TRBD2 matches 9 bases. V lost 2 bases to trimming and J lost 0 bases; unmatched junction nucleotides: 9. Germline loops: CDR1 SGHAT, CDR2 FQDESV (reference sequence). The CDR3 runs to 18 residues. The CDR3 reads CASSLFLAGSPSTDTQYF. CDR3 DNA sequence: TGTGCCAGCAGCTTATTTCTAGCGGGGTCCCCTAGCACAGATACGCAGTATTTT.

The chain has TRBV2 and TRBJ1-1; D might be TRBD1 (6 bases). Germline values: CDR1 SNHLY, CDR2 FYNNEI. CDR3 size: 13 residues. The V end was cut by 10 bases, the J end by 10 bases, with 22 bases between. The CDR3 DNA sequence: TGTGCCACCCAAACTCCCAAGGAACAGGGAGCTTTCTTT. It specifies CATQTPKEQGAFF.